The sequence of this TCR beta chain was determined in a study of response to subunit inactivated influenza vaccine. General study points: With each seasonal influenza vaccination, the authors suggested, few new T cells are recruited.

V trimming: 6 bases; J trimming: 6 bases; junction bases outside the gene matches: 5. The CDR3 contains 14 residues. Germline V gene data show CDR1 as DFQATT and CDR2 as SNEGSKA (reference sequence). TCRdb recomputed calls from the RT-PCR reads with MiXCR, one row per CDR3 protein. This sample has around 480,000 distinct CDR3 sequences, with 15% to 20% found just once. A remark on this clonotype: The antigen remains undetermined.

The rearrangement uses TRBV20-1 and TRBJ1-6; 10 bases fit TRBD1. The sample here was CD4+ T cells sorted from PBMCs, taken 23 months after vaccination. The origin of this receptor is a man between 50 and 75 years old who received an inactivated influenza vaccine. Here the CDR3 reads CSAGRTGGNSPLHF. The CDR3 nucleotides are TGCAGTGCCGGGAGGACAGGGGGTAATTCACCCCTCCACTTT.